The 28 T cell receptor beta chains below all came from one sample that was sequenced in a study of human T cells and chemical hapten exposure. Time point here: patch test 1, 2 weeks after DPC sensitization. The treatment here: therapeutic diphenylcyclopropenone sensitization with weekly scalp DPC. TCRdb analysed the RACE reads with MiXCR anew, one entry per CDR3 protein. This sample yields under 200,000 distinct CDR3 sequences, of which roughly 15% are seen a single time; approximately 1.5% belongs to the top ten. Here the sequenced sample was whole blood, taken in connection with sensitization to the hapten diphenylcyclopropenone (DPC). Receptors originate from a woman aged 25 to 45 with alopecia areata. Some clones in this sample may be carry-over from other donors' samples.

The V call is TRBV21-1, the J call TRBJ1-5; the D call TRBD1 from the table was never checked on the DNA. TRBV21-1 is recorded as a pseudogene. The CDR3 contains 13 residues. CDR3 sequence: CADGMISNQPQHF. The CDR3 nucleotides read TGTGCCGACGGGATGATTAGCAATCAGCCCCAGCATTTT.

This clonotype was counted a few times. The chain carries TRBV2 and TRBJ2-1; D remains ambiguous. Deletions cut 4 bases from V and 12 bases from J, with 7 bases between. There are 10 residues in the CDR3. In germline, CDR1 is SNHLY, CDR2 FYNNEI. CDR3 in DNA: TGTGCCAGCAGTGTCCTGGTGCAGTTCTTC. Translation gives CASSVLVQFF.

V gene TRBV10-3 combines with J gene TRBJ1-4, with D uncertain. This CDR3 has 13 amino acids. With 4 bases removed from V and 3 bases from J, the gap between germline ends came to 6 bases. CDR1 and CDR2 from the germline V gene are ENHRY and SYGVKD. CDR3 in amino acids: CAISADSNEKLFF. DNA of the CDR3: TGTGCCATCAGTGCGGATTCTAATGAAAAACTGTTTTTT.

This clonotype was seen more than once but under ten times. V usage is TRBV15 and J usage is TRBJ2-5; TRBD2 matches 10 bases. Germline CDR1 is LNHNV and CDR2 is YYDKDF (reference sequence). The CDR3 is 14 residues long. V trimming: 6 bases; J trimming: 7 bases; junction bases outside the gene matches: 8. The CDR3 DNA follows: TGTGCCACCAGTTTAGCGGGGGGTGGTTGGACCCAGTACTTC. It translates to CATSLAGGGWTQYF.

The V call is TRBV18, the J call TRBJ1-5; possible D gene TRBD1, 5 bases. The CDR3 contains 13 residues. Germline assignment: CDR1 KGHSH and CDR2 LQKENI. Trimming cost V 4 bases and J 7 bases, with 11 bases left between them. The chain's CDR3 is CASSQGTDQPQHF. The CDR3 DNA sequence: TGTGCCAGCTCACAGGGGACGGACCAGCCCCAGCATTTT.

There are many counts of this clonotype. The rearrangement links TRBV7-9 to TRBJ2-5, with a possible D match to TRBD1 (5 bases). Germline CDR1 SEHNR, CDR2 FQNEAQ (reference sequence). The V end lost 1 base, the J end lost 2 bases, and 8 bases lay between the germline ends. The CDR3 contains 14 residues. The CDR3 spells CASSLGGGQETQYF. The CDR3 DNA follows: TGTGCCAGCAGCTTAGGGGGCGGACAAGAGACCCAGTACTTC.

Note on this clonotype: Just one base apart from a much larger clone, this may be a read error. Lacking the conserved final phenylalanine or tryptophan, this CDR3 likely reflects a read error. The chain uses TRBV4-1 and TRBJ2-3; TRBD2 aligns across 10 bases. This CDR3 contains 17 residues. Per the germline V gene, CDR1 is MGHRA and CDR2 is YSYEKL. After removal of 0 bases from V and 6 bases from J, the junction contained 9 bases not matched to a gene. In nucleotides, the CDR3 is TGCGCCAGCAGCCAAGAACCTAGCGGGAGCGCCACCGATACGCAGTATTCT. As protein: CASSQEPSGSATDTQYS.

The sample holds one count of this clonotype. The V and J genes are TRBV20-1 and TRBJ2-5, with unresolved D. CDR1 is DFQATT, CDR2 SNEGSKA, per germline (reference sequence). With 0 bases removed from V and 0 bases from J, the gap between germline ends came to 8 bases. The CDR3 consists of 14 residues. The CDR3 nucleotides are TGCAGTGCTAGAGATTCTGGGTACCAAGAGACCCAGTACTTC. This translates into CSARDSGYQETQYF.

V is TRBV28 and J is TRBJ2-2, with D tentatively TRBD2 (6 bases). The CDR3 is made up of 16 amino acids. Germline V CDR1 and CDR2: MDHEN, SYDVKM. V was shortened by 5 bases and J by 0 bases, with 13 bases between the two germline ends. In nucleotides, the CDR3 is TGTGCCAGCAGTCATGGGGGGATCACGAACACCGGGGAGCTGTTTTTT. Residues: CASSHGGITNTGELFF.

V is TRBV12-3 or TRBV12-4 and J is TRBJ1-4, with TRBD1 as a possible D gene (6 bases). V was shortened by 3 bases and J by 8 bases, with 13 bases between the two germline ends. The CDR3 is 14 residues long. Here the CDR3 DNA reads TGTGCCAGCAGTTTGTTACAGGGTGACGAAAAACTGTTTTTT. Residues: CASSLLQGDEKLFF.

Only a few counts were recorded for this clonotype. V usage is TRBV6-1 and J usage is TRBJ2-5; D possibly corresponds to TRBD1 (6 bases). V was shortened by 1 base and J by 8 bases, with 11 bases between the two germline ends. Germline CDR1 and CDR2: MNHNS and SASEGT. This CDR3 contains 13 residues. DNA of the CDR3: TGTGCCAGCAGTGAAGTCACACAGGGAACCCAGTACTTC. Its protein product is CASSEVTQGTQYF.

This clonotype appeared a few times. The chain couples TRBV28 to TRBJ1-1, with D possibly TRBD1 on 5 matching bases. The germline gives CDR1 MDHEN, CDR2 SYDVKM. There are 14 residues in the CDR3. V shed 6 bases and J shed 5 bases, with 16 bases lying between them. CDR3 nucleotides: TGTGCCAGCAGCCGGGGTCGGGGGAGGACTGAAGCTTTCTTT. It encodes CASSRGRGRTEAFF.

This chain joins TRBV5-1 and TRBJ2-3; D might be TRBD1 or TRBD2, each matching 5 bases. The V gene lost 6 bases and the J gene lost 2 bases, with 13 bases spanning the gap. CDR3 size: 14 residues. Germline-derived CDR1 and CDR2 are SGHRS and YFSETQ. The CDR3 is CASISGSNTDTQYF. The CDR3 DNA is TGCGCCAGCATATCAGGGAGCAACACAGATACGCAGTATTTT.

The CDR3 DNA reads TGTGCCAGTTACCAGGGTGGCACCGGGGAGCTGTTTTTT. Amino acid sequence: CASYQGGTGELFF. The chain combines TRBV7-2 with TRBJ2-2; D may be TRBD1 (5 bases). The CDR3 loop spans 13 amino acids. Germline CDR1 reads SGHTA; CDR2 reads FQGNSA. With 9 bases removed from V and 4 bases from J, the gap between germline ends came to 12 bases.

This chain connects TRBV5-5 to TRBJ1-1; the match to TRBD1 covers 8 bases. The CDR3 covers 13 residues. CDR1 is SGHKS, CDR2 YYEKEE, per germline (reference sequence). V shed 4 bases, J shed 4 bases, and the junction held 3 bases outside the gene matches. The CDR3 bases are TGTGCCAGCAGCACCAGGGGGCTCACTGAAGCTTTCTTT. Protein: CASSTRGLTEAFF.

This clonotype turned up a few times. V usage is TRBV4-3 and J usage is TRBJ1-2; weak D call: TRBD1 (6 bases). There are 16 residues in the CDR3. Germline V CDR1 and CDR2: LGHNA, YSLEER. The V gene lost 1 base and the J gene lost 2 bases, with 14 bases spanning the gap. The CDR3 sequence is CASSQGQVGANYGYTF. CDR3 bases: TGCGCCAGCAGCCAAGGACAGGTTGGGGCCAACTATGGCTACACCTTC.

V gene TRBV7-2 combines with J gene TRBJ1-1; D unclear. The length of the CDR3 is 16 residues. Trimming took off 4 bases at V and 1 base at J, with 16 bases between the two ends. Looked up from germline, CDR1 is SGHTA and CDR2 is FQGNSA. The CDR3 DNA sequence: TGTGCCAGCAGCTCCTACTCCATAACCGGGAACACTGAAGCTTTCTTT. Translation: CASSSYSITGNTEAFF.

DNA of the CDR3: TGTGCCAGCTCACCGCGTCCGGGACACGACTACTCTGGAAACACCATATATTTT. Amino acids: CASSPRPGHDYSGNTIYF. The chain employs TRBV18 and TRBJ1-3, with a weak D call TRBD1 (6 bases). Trimming removed 3 bases from V and 0 bases from J, with 18 bases in between. The CDR3 spans 18 residues. Germline V gives CDR1 KGHSH, CDR2 LQKENI.

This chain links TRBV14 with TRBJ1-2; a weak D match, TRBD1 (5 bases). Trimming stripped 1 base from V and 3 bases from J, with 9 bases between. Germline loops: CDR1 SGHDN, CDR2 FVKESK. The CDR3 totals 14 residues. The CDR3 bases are TGTGCCAGCAGCCAAGGAAGGGGCGACTATGGCTACACCTTC. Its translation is CASSQGRGDYGYTF.

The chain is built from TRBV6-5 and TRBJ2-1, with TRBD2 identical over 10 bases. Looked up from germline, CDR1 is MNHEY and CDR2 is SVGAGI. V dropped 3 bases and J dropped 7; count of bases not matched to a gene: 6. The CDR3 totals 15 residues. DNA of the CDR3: TGTGCCAGCAGTTATCTAAGCGGGGGGGCTAATGAGCAGTTCTTC. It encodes CASSYLSGGANEQFF.

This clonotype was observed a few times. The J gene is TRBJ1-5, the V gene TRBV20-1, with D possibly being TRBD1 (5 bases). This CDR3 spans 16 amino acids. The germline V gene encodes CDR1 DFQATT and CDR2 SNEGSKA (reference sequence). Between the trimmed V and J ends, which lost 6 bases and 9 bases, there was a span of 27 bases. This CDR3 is CSAQQGIGEAQRPQHF. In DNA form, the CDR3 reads TGCAGTGCCCAACAAGGCATAGGGGAAGCCCAAAGGCCCCAGCATTTT.

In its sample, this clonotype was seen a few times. Written as DNA, the CDR3 is TGTGCCAGCAGCCAGGGGTTTCAAGAGACCCAGTACTTC. Translating gives CASSQGFQETQYF. The chain combines TRBV3-1 with TRBJ2-5; D uncertain. Trimming cost V 3 bases and J 2 bases, with 7 bases left between them. The germline CDR1 and CDR2 sequences are LGHDT and YNNKEL (reference sequence). CDR3 length: 13 amino acids.

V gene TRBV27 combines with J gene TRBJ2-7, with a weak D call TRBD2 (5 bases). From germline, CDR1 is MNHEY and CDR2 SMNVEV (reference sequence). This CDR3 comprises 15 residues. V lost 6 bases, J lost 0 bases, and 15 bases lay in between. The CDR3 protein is CASSRQTGSSYEQYF. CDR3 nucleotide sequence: TGTGCCAGCAGCCGCCAAACGGGGAGCTCCTACGAGCAGTACTTC.

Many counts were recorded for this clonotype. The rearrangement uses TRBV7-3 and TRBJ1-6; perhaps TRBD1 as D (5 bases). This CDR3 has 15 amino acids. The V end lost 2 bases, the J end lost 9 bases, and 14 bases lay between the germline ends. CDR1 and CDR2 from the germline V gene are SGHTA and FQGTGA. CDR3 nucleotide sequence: TGTGCCAGCAGCTTAGCTCCGGGACGGAGTTCACCCCTCCACTTT. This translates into CASSLAPGRSSPLHF.

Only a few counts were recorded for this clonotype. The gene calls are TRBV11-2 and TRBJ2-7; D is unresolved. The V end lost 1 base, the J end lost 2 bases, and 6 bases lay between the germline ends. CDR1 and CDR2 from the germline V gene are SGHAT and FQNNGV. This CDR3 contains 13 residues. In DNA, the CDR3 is TGTGCCAGCAGCTTAGGTAGTGCCTACGAGCAGTACTTC. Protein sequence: CASSLGSAYEQYF.

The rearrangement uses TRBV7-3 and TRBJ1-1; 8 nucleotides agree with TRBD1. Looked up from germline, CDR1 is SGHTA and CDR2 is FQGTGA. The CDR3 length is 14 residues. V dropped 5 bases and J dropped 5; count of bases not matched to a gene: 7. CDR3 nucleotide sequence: TGTGCCAGCAGCACCCAGGGGGCCGGGACTGAAGCTTTCTTT. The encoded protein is CASSTQGAGTEAFF.

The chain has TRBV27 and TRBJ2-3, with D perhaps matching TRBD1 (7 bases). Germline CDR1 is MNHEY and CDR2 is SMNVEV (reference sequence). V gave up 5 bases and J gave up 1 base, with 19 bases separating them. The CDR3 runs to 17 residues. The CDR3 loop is CASSSNRGGGGTDTQYF. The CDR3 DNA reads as TGTGCCAGCAGTAGTAACCGTGGAGGGGGCGGCACAGATACGCAGTATTTT.

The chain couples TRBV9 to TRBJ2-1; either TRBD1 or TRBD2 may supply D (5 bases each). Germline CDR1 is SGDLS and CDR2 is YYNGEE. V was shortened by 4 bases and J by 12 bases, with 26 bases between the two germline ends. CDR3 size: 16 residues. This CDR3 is CASSTKPGPPHGRQFF. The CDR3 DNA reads TGTGCCAGCAGCACGAAACCGGGACCGCCCCATGGGAGGCAGTTCTTC.